The present T cell receptor beta chain was sequenced within a study of human T cells and chemical hapten exposure. Study-wide results and caveats: DPC sensitization did not alter TCRs above 1 in 1000 frequency. More PT1 expanded TCRs went with higher patch test scores.

Individual cDNA molecules each carried unique molecular identifiers attached by the library. A single record per CDR3 protein comes from TCRdb applying MiXCR to the RACE reads. Among 360,000 or so distinct CDR3 sequences listed, just under 6.5% were seen once. Time point meaning: patch test 2, 6 weeks after DPC sensitization. Described treatment: therapeutic diphenylcyclopropenone sensitization with weekly scalp DPC. A remark on this clonotype: No antigen is known for it.

The CDR3 loop spans 14 amino acids. V trimming: 5 bases; J trimming: 7 bases; junction bases outside the gene matches: 12. Germline V gene data show CDR1 as SGHRS and CDR2 as YFSETQ. The receptor comes from a woman aged 18-29 years with alopecia areata. Some clones in this sample may be carry-over from other donors' samples. The V gene is TRBV5-1, the J gene TRBJ2-7; 7 bases are shared with TRBD1. The input for sequencing was whole blood, taken in connection with sensitization to the hapten diphenylcyclopropenone (DPC). CDR3 in amino acids: CASSASGQYREQYF. The CDR3 DNA reads TGCGCCAGCAGTGCGTCGGGACAGTATAGGGAGCAGTACTTC.